This T cell receptor (beta chain) was sequenced in a study of identifying expanded T cells in peripheral blood. Study findings and constraints: Variance in clone template counts between two-week samples significantly increased with total template count across all healthy donors.

No infections or other immune events were documented during collection. Comments on this clone: Its antigen remains unidentified.

Germline V gene lookup returns CDR1 LNHDA and CDR2 SQIVND (reference sequence). The V gene end was trimmed by 4 bases and the J gene end by 5 bases; junction bases not matched to a gene: 7. The CDR3 contains 14 residues. Using immunoSEQ multiplex PCR, the repertoire was profiled, and TCRdb retains in-frame clones only, with some absent. The sample contains about 74,000 clones, about 83% of which appear only once. The genes are TRBV19 and TRBJ2-7, with 8 bases fitting TRBD1. The receptor's source is a person between 18 and 70 years old in good health. The sample was blood. The CDR3 DNA reads as TGTGCCAGTAGTAAACGGACAGGGCGGGACGAGCAGTACTTC. Translating it yields CASSKRTGRDEQYF.